This TCR beta chain was captured by sequencing in a study of T cells and Merkel cell carcinoma outcomes. Findings and limits, study-wide: Merkel cell carcinoma outcomes were reportedly predicted by repertoire and T-cell density.

To note about this clone: Its antigen is undetermined.

TCRdb's copy holds only in-frame clones and misses some; the assay was immunoSEQ multiplex PCR. Of 140 to 150 clones detected, over 75% appear once; the ten largest clones hold 14% to 15%. The V gene lost 2 bases and the J gene lost 4 bases, with 8 bases spanning the gap. This CDR3 is built from 12 residues. The V gene's germline CDR1 is GTSNPN and CDR2 SVGIG (reference sequence). The sequence came from a human donor with Merkel cell carcinoma. Sequenced material: tumor tissue from Merkel cell carcinoma. This chain connects TRBV30 to TRBJ1-1; no reliable D call. The CDR3 DNA reads TGTGCCTGGAGTAGGACGGGCACTGAAGCTTTCTTT. It encodes CAWSRTGTEAFF.